The entry that follows covers one T cell receptor beta chain sequence. Here immunoSEQ multiplex PCR was the method, and the copy in TCRdb shows in-frame clones only, minus some. This repertoire shows around 70,000 clones, 87% found once; its top ten account for just over 2%. The CDR3 runs 14 residues. Trimming removed 5 bases at V and 3 bases at J, with 14 bases between. Germline V gene sequence: CDR1 SGHTA, CDR2 FQGNSA. The data originate from a study of OX40 agonist ivuxolimab in advanced cancers. Study-level background: Two patients with cutaneous melanoma and one with hepatocellular carcinoma, three in total, showed partial responses.

The V call is TRBV7-2, the J call TRBJ2-7, with D possibly being TRBD1 (8 bases). This clonotype originated in an adult with an advanced solid tumor such as melanoma, head and neck, liver or kidney cancer. The sample consisted of CD4+ or CD8+ T cells sorted from blood, taken in a trial of the OX40 agonist ivuxolimab. CDR3 protein: CASSLGGTGYEQYF. The CDR3 DNA is TGTGCCAGCAGCCTGGGAGGGACAGGCTACGAGCAGTACTTC. Using reference TRBV7-2 and TRBJ2-7 for the parts outside the CDR3, the full variable domain is GAGVSQSPSNKVTEKGKDVELRCDPISGHTALYWYRQSLGQGLEFLIYFQGNSAPDKSGLPSDRFSAERTGGSVSTLTIQRTQQEDSAVYLCASSLGGTGYEQYFGPGTRLTVT.